The TCR beta chain described here comes from a study of response to subunit inactivated influenza vaccine. Notes on the study in general: It was suggested by the authors that few new T cells are recruited by each seasonal influenza vaccination.

TCRdb reprocessed the RT-PCR reads with MiXCR, giving one entry per CDR3 protein. The sample has hundreds of thousands of distinct CDR3 sequences, over 11% seen once; the top ten hold 6.5% to 8.5%. This clonotype was detected only a few times. The antigen remains undetermined. The CDR3 length is 16 residues. Trimming cost V 6 bases and J 8 bases; bases outside gene matches: 11. The chain is built from TRBV12-3 or TRBV12-4 and TRBJ2-1; TRBD2 matches at 12 bases. The input for sequencing was PBMCs from blood, taken roughly 15 days before vaccination. This receptor was identified in a man over 45 who received an inactivated influenza vaccine. In DNA, the CDR3 is TGTGCCAGCAGCCCCGGAGGGCTAGCGGGGGGGGATGAGCAGTTCTTC. Translation gives CASSPGGLAGGDEQFF.